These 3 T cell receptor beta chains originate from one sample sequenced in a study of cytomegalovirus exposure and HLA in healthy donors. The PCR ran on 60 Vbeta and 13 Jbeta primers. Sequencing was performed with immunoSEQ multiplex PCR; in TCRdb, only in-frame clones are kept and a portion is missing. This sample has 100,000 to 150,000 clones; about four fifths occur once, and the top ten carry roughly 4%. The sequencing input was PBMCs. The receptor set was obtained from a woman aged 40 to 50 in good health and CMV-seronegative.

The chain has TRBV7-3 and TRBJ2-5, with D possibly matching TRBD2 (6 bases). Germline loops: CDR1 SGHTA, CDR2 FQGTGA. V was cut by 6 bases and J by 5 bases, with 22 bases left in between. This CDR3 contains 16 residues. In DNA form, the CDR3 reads TGTGCCAGCAGGCCGGGGAGGCCCACGATCTTCGAGACCCAGTACTTC. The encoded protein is CASRPGRPTIFETQYF.

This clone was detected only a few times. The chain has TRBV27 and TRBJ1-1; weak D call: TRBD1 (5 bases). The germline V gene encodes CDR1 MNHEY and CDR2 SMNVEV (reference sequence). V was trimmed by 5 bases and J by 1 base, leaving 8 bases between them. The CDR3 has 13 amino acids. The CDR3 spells CASSLDKNTEAFF. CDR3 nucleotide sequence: TGTGCCAGCAGTCTGGACAAGAACACTGAAGCTTTCTTT.

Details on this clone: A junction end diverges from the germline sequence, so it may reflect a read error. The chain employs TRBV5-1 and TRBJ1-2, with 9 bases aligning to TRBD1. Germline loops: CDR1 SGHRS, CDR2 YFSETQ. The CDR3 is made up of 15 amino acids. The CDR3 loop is CPSSPEGDRAGGYTF. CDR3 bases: TGCCCCAGCAGCCCCGAAGGGGACAGGGCAGGAGGCTACACCTTC.